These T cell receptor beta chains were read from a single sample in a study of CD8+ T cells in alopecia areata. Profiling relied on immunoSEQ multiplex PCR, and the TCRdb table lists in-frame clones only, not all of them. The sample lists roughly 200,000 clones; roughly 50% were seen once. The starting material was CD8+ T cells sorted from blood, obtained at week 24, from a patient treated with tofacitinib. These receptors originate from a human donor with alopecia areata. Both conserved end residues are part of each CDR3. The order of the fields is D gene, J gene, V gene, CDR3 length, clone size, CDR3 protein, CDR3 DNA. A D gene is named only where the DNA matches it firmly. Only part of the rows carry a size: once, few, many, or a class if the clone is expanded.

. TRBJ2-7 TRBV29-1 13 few CSARRRVLYEQYF TGCAGCGCCCGACGCCGGGTCCTCTACGAGCAGTACTTC
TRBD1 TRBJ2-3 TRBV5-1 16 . CASSLEPGQSTDTQYF TGCGCCAGCAGCTTGGAACCGGGACAGAGCACAGATACGCAGTATTTT
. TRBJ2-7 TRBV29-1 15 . CSVEAPTDSRYEQYF TGCAGCGTTGAAGCACCAACCGACAGCAGATACGAGCAGTACTTC
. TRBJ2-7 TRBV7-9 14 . CASSLEPGSYEQYF TGTGCCAGCAGCTTAGAGCCAGGGTCCTACGAGCAGTACTTC
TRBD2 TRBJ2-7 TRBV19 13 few CASTPAGGYEQYF TGTGCCAGTACCCCTGCGGGAGGCTACGAGCAGTACTTC
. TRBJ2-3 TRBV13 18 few CASSLRTTGARLDHTQYF TGTGCCAGCAGCTTACGGACTACGGGGGCGCGACTAGATCATACGCAGTATTTT
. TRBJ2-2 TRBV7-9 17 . CASSLAAGVLLTGELFF TGTGCCAGCAGCTTAGCGGCCGGGGTACTCCTTACCGGGGAGCTGTTTTTT
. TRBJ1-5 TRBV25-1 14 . CASSERRLNQPQHF TGTGCCAGCAGTGAAAGGAGACTCAATCAGCCCCAGCATTTT
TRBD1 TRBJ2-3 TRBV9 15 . CASSGRTGSTDTQYF TGTGCCAGCAGCGGAAGGACAGGGAGCACAGATACGCAGTATTTT
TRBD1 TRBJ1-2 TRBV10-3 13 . CAISEKGAIGYTF TGTGCCATCAGTGAGAAGGGGGCAATAGGCTACACCTTC
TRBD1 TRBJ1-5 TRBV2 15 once CASSTPQGSNQPQHF TGTGCCAGCAGTACCCCACAGGGGAGCAATCAGCCCCAGCATTTT
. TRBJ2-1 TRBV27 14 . CASSSQELGNEQFF TGTGCCAGCAGTTCTCAGGAATTGGGCAATGAGCAGTTCTTC
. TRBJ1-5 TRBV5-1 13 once CASSLAHGQPQHF TGCGCCAGCAGCTTGGCCCACGGGCAGCCCCAGCATTTT
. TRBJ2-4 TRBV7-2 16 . CASSLARAGSKNIQYF TGTGCCAGCAGCTTAGCGAGGGCAGGCAGCAAAAACATTCAGTACTTC